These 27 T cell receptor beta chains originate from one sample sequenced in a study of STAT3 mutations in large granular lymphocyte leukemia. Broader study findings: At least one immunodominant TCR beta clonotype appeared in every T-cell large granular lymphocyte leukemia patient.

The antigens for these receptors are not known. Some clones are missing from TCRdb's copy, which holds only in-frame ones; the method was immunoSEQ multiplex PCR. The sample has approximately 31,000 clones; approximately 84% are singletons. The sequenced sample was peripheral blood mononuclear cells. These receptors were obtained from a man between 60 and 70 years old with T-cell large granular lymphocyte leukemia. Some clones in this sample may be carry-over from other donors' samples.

This CDR3 reads CASSELGLNNEQFF. The CDR3 DNA sequence: TGTGCCAGCAGTGAACTGGGGCTGAACAATGAGCAGTTCTTC. The rearrangement uses TRBV6-1 and TRBJ2-1, with TRBD1 as a possible D gene (5 bases). CDR3 length: 14 amino acids. Germline V gives CDR1 MNHNS, CDR2 SASEGT. The germline V and J ends were trimmed by 2 bases and 5 bases, with 10 bases remaining between them.

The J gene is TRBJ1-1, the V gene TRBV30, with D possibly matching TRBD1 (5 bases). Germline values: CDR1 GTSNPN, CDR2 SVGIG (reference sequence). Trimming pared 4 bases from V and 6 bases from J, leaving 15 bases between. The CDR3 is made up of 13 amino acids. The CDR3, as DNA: TGTGCCTGGACACCCGGGTGGGGGGCTGAAGCTTTCTTT. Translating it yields CAWTPGWGAEAFF.

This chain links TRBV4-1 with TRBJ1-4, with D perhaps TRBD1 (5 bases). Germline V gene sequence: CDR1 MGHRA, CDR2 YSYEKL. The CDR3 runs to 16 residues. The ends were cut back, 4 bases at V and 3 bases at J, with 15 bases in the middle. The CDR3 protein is CASSPYPGGSNEKLFF. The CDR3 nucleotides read TGCGCCAGCAGCCCCTATCCGGGGGGGTCTAATGAAAAACTGTTTTTT.

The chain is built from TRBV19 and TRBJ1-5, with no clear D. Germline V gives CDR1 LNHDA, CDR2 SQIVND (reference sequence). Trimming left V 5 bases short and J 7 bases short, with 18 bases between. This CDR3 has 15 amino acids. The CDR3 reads CASSLGSSLGQPQHF. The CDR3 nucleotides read TGTGCCAGTAGTCTGGGGTCTTCCTTGGGCCAGCCCCAGCATTTT.

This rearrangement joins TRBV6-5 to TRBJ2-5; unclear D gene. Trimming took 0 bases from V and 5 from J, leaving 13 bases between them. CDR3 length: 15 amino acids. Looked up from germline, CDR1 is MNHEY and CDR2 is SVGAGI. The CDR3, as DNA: TGTGCCAGCAGTTACTCCCCGGGCGCGGCGGAGACCCAGTACTTC. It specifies CASSYSPGAAETQYF.

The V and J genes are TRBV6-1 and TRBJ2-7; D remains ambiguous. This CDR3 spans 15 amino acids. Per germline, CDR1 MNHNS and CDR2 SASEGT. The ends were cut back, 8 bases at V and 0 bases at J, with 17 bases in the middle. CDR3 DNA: TGTGCCAGCCGGACGCTTGAATCCCCCTCCTACGAGCAGTACTTC. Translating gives CASRTLESPSYEQYF.

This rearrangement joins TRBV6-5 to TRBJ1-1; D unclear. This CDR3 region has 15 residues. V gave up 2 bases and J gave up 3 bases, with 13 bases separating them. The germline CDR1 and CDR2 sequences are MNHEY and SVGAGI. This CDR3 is CASSYGLRKDTEAFF. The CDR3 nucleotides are TGTGCCAGCAGTTACGGTCTTAGAAAGGACACTGAAGCTTTCTTT.

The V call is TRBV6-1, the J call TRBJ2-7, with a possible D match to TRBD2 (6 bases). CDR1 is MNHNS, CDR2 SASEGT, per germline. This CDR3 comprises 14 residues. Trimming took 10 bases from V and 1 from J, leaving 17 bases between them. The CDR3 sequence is CATRVGGASYEQYF. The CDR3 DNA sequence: TGTGCCACCCGGGTGGGCGGGGCATCCTACGAGCAGTACTTC.

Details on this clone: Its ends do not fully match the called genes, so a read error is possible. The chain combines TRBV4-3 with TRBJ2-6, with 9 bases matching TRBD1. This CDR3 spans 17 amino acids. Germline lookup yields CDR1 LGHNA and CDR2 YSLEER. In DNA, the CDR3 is TGCGCCAGCAGCCAGGGACAGGGCGACTCTAGGGCCAACGTCCTGACTTTC. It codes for CASSQGQGDSRANVLTF.

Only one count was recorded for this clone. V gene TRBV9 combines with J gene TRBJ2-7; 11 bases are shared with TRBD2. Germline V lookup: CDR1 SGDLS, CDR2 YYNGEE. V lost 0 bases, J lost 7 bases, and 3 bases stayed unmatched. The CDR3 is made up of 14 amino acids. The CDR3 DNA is TGTGCCAGCAGCGTAGCTACTAGCGGGGGTGAGCAGTACTTC. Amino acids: CASSVATSGGEQYF.

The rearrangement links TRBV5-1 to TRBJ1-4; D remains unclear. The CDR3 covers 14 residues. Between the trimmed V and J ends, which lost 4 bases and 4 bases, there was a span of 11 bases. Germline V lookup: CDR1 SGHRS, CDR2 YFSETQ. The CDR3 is CASSGDGSNEKLFF. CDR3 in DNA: TGCGCCAGCAGCGGCGACGGAAGTAATGAAAAACTGTTTTTT.

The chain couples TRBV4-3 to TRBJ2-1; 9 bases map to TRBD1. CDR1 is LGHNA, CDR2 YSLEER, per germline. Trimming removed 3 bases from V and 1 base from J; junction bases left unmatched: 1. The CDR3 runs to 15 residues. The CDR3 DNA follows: TGCGCCAGCAGCCACGACAGGGGGTCCTACAATGAGCAGTTCTTC. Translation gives CASSHDRGSYNEQFF.

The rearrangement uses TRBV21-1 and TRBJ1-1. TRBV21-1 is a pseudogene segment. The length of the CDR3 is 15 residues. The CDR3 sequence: CASRRGYTIRTEAFF. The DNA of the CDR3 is TGTGCCAGCAGACGGGGCTACACAATTCGCACTGAAGCTTTCTTT.

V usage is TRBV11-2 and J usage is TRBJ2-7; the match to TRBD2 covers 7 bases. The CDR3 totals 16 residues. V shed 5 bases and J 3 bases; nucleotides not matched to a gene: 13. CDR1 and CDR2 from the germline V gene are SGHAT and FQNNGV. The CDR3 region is CASSPLGGKTYYEQYF. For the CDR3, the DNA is TGTGCCAGCAGCCCGCTCGGGGGGAAGACTTACTACGAGCAGTACTTC.

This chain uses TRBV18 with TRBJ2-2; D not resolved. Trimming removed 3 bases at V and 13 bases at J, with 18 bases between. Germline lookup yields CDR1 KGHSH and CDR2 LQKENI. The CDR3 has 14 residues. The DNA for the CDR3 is TGTGCCAGCTCACCCCAACCCAATAGCAAGCGGCTGTTTTTT. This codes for CASSPQPNSKRLFF.

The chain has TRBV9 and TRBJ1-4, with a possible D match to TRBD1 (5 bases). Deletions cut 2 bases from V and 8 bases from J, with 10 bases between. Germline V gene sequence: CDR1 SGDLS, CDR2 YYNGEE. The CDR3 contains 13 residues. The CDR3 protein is CASSVSGVEKLFF. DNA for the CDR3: TGTGCCAGCAGCGTGTCGGGGGTGGAAAAACTGTTTTTT.

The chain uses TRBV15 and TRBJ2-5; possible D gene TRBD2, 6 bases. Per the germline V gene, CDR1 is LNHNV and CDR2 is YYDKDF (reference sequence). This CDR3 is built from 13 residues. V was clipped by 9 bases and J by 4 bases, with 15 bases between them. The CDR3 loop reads CATTTGGLETQYF. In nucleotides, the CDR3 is TGTGCCACTACGACCGGGGGACTAGAGACCCAGTACTTC.

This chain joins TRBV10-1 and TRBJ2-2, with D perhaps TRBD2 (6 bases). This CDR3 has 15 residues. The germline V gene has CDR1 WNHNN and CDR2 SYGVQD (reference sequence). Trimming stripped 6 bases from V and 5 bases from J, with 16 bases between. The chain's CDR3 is CASSSAPRGTGELFF. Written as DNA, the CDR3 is TGCGCCAGCAGCTCCGCTCCTCGGGGGACCGGGGAGCTGTTTTTT.

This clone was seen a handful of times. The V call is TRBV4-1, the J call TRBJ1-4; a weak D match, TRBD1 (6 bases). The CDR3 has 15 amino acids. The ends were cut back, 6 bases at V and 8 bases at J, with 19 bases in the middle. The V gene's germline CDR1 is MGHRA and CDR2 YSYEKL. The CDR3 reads CASRPQQGIREKLFF. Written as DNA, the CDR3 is TGCGCCAGCAGACCGCAACAGGGCATTCGGGAAAAACTGTTTTTT.

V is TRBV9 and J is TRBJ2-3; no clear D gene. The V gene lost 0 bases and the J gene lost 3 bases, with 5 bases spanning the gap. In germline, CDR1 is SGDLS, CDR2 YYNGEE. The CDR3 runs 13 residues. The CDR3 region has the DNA TGTGCCAGCAGCGTAGGGTGGACAGATACGCAGTATTTT. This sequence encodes CASSVGWTDTQYF.

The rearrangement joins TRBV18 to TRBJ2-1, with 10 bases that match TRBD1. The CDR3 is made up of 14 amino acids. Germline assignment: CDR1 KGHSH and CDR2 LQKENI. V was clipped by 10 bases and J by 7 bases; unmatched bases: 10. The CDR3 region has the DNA TGTGCCACCCGCGGGACAGGGGTTGTGAATGAGCAGTTCTTC. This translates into CATRGTGVVNEQFF.

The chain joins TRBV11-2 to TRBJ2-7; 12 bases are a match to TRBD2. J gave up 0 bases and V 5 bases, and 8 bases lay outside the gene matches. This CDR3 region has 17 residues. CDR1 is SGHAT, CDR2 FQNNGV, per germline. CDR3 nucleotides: TGTGCCAGCAGCCGGGGCACACTAGCGGGAGGCTCCTACGAGCAGTACTTC. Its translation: CASSRGTLAGGSYEQYF.

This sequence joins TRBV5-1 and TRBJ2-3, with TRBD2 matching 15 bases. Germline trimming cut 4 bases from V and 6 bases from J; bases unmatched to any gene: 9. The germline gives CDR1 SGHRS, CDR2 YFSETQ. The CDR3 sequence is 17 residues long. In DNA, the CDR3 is TGCGCCAGCAGCCCGGGACTAGCGGGAGGTCGGGATGATACGCAGTATTTT. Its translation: CASSPGLAGGRDDTQYF.

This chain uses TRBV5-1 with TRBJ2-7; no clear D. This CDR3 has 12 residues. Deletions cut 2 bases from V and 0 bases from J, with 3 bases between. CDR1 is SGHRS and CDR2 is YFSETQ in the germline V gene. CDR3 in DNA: TGCGCCAGCAGCTTCAGCTCCTACGAGCAGTACTTC. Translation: CASSFSSYEQYF.

CDR3 residues: CASSLVGGSYEQYF. The CDR3 DNA reads as TGTGCCAGCAGCTTAGTAGGTGGGTCCTACGAGCAGTACTTC. The chain links TRBV7-9 to TRBJ2-7; D is undetermined. Germline CDR1 is SEHNR and CDR2 is FQNEAQ (reference sequence). Trimming took off 1 base at V and 1 base at J, with 8 bases between the two ends. This CDR3 is 14 amino acids long.

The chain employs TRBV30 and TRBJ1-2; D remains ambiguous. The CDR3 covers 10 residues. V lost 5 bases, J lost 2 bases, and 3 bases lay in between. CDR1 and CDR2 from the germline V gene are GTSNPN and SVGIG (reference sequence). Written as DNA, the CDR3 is TGTGCCTGGGGGAACTATGGCTACACCTTC. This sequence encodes CAWGNYGYTF.

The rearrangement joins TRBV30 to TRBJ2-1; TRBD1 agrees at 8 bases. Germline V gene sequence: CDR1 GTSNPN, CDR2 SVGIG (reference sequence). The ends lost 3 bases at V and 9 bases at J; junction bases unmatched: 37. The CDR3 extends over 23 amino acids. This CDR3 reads CAWSDTLGQGAGQSLVVNSEQFF. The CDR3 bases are TGTGCCTGGAGCGATACTTTAGGGCAGGGGGCGGGACAAAGTTTAGTAGTCAACAGTGAGCAGTTCTTC. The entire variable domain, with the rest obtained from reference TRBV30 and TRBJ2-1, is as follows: SQTIHQWPATLVQPVGSPLSLECTVEGTSNPNLYWYRQAAGRGLQLLFYSVGIGQISSEVPQNLSASRPQDRQFILSSKKLLLSDSGFYLCAWSDTLGQGAGQSLVVNSEQFFGPGTRLTVL.